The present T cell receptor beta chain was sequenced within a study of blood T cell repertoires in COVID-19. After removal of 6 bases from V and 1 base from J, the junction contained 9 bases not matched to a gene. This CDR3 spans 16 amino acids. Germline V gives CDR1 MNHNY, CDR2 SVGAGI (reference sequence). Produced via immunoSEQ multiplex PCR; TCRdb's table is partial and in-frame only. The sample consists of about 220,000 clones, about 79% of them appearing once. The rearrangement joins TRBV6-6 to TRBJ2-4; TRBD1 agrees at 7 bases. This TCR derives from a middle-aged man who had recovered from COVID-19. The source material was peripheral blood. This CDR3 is CASRTNSGGAKNIQYF. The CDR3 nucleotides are TGTGCCAGCAGAACGAATTCAGGGGGTGCCAAAAACATTCAGTACTTC.